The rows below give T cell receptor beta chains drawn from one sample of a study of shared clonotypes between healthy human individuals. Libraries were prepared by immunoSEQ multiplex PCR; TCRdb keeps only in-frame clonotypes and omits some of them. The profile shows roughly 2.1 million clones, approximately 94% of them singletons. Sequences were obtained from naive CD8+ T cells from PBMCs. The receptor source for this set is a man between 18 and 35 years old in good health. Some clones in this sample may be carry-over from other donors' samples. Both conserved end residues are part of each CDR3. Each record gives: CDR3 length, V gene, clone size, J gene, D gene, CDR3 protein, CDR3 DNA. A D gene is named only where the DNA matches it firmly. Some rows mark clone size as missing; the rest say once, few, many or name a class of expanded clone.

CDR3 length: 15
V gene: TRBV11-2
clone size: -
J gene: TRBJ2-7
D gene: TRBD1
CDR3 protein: CASSPGTGSLYEQYF
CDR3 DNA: TGTGCCAGCAGCCCCGGGACAGGGTCCCTCTACGAGCAGTACTTC

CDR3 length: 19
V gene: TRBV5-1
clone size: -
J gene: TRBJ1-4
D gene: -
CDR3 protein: CASSLNQLTTGDNNEKLFF
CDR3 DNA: TGCGCCAGCAGCTTAAACCAACTTACGACAGGAGACAATAATGAAAAACTGTTTTTT

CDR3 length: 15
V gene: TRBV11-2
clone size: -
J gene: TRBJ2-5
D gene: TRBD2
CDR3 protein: CASSIGTSGGRAQYF
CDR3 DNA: TGTGCCAGCAGCATCGGGACTAGCGGGGGCCGAGCCCAGTACTTC

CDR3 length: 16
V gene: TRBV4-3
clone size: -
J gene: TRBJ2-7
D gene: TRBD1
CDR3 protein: CASSHTYPGGSYEQYF
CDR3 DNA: TGCGCCAGCAGCCATACGTATCCAGGGGGCTCCTACGAGCAGTACTTC

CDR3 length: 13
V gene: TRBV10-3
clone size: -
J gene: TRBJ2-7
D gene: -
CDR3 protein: CAIGVSPGYEQYF
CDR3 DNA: TGTGCCATCGGGGTAAGCCCCGGCTACGAGCAGTACTTC

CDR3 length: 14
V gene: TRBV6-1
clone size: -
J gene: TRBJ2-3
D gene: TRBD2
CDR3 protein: CASREGGARVSQYF
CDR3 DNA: TGTGCCAGCCGGGAGGGAGGGGCACGGGTTTCGCAGTATTTT

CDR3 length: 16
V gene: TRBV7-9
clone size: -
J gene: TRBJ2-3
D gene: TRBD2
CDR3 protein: CASSLASGGYTDTQYF
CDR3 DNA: TGTGCCAGCAGCCTCGCTAGCGGGGGATACACAGATACGCAGTATTTT

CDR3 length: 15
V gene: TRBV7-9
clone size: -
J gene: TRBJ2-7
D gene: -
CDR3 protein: CASSESGTTPYEQYF
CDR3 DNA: TGTGCCAGCAGCGAGTCGGGGACCACCCCCTACGAGCAGTACTTC

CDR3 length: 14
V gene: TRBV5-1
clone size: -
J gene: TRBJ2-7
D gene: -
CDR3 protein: CASSLGNISYEQYF
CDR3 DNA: TGCGCCAGCAGCTTGGGAAATATCTCCTACGAGCAGTACTTC

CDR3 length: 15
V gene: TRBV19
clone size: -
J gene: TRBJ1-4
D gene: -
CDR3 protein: CASSIDPRGSEKLFF
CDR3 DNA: TGTGCCAGTAGTATAGATCCTCGGGGGAGTGAAAAACTGTTTTTT

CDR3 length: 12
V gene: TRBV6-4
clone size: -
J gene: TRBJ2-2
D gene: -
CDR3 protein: CASSGGAGELFF
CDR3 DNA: TGTGCCAGCAGTGGGGGGGCCGGGGAGCTGTTTTTT

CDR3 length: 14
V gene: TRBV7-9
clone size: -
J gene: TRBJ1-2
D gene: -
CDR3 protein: CASSLVGHNYGYTF
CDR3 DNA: TGTGCCAGCAGCTTAGTAGGTCACAACTATGGCTACACCTTC

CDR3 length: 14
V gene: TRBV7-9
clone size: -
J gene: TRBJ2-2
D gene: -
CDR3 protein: CASSPRLNTGELFF
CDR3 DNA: TGTGCCAGCAGCCCGCGACTTAACACCGGGGAGCTGTTTTTT

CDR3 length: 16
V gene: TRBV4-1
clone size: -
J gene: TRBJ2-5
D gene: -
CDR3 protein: CASSHLVDSLEETQYF
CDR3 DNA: TGCGCCAGCAGCCACCTTGTGGACAGTCTAGAAGAGACCCAGTACTTC

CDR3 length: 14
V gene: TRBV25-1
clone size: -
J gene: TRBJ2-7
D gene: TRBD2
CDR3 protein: CASSVSGRSSEQYF
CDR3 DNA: TGTGCCAGCAGTGTCAGCGGGAGGTCCAGCGAGCAGTACTTC

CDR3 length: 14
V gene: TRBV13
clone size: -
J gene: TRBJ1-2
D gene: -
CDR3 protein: CASSLGPGLSGYTF
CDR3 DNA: TGTGCCAGCAGCTTGGGACCCGGTCTTAGTGGCTACACCTTC

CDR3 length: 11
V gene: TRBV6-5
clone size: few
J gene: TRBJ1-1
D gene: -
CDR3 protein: CASRGDNQAFF
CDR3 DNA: TGTGCCAGCAGGGGGGACAACCAAGCTTTCTTT

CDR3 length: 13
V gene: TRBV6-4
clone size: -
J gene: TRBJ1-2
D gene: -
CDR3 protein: CASSPTGNYGYTF
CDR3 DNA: TGTGCCAGCAGCCCAACAGGGAACTATGGCTACACCTTC

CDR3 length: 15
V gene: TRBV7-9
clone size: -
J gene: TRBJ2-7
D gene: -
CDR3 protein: CASSLGPGVPAEQYF
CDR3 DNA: TGTGCCAGCAGCTTGGGACCCGGAGTTCCTGCCGAGCAGTACTTC

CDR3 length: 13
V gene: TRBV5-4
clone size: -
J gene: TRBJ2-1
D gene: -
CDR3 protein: CASSALGDNEQFF
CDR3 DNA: TGTGCCAGCAGCGCGTTAGGAGACAATGAGCAGTTCTTC

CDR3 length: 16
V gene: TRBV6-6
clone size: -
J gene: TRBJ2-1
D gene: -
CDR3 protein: CASSRTLQGMDNEQFF
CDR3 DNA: TGTGCCAGCAGCCGAACGTTACAGGGTATGGACAATGAGCAGTTCTTC

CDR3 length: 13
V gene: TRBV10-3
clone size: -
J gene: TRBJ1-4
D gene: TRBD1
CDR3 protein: CAVWDRVNEKLFF
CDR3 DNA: TGTGCCGTCTGGGACAGGGTTAATGAAAAACTGTTTTTT

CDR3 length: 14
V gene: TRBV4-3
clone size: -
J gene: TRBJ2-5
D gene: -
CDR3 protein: CASSEGLFKETQYF
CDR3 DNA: TGCGCCAGCAGCGAGGGACTTTTCAAAGAGACCCAGTACTTC